The 28 T cell receptor beta chains given below trace back to one sample, sequenced in a study of T cell repertoires in cytomegalovirus infection. Using its own MiXCR run on the reads, TCRdb lists one record per CDR3 protein. Found here are roughly 340,000 distinct CDR3 sequences, around 29% of them singletons; the top ten hold 20%. Their recognized antigens are unknown. The source material was cultured PBMCs, sampled from culture after CMV antigen stimulation. These receptors originate from a human donor in good health (CMV status not recorded). Some clones in this sample may be carry-over from other donors' samples.

The chain joins TRBV28 to TRBJ1-2; 10 bases fit TRBD1. J was trimmed by 5 bases and V by 8 bases; bases with no gene match: 2. CDR1 is MDHEN, CDR2 SYDVKM, per germline. The CDR3 spans 12 residues. The CDR3 loop is CASSDRGYGYTF. CDR3 nucleotide sequence: TGTGCCAGCTCGGACAGGGGGTATGGCTACACCTTC.

The CDR3 sequence is CASGTNQETQYF. DNA for the CDR3: TGTGCCAGCGGGACTAATCAAGAGACCCAGTACTTC. The chain employs TRBV28 and TRBJ2-5, with 7 bases lining up with TRBD2. This CDR3 region has 12 residues. Germline lookup yields CDR1 MDHEN and CDR2 SYDVKM. V was clipped by 8 bases and J by 2 bases; unmatched bases: 2.

The CDR3 region has the DNA TGTGCCAGCAGCTTAGCGGGGGGGCGACCAGATACGCAGTATTTT. Protein sequence: CASSLAGGRPDTQYF. The chain carries TRBV7-9 and TRBJ2-3, with a tentative D call TRBD2 (7 bases). This CDR3 region has 15 residues. V lost 0 bases to trimming and J lost 4 bases, with 11 bases between them. Germline assignment: CDR1 SEHNR and CDR2 FQNEAQ (reference sequence).

V usage is TRBV4-1 and J usage is TRBJ2-1, with D possibly called TRBD1 or TRBD2 (5 bases each). V was cut by 0 bases and J by 8 bases, with 23 bases left in between. This CDR3 comprises 18 residues. CDR1 and CDR2 from the germline V gene are MGHRA and YSYEKL. This CDR3 reads CASSQERGRVAREHEQFF. CDR3 sequence (DNA): TGCGCCAGCAGCCAAGAACGGGGCCGGGTCGCCCGGGAACATGAGCAGTTCTTC.

This clonotype was found a few times. V usage is TRBV7-2 and J usage is TRBJ2-2; the D gene is possibly TRBD1 (6 bases). The CDR3 totals 14 residues. CDR1 SGHTA and CDR2 FQGNSA come from the germline V gene. Trimming removed 5 bases at V and 2 bases at J, with 9 bases between. The CDR3 DNA reads as TGTGCCAGCAGCATCAGGGGTAACACCGGGGAGCTGTTTTTT. Amino acids: CASSIRGNTGELFF.

The gene calls are TRBV7-2 and TRBJ1-6, with D perhaps TRBD1 (5 bases). Germline V gene lookup returns CDR1 SGHTA and CDR2 FQGNSA. V shed 0 bases and J shed 7 bases, with 7 bases lying between them. The CDR3 has 14 amino acids. The chain's CDR3 is CASSLAAGNSPLHF. The CDR3 bases are TGTGCCAGCAGCTTAGCGGCAGGGAATTCACCCCTCCACTTT. Full variable domain (missing parts from reference TRBV7-2 and TRBJ1-6): GAGVSQSPSNKVTEKGKDVELRCDPISGHTALYWYRQSLGQGLEFLIYFQGNSAPDKSGLPSDRFSAERTGGSVSTLTIQRTQQEDSAVYLCASSLAAGNSPLHFGNGTRLTVT.

CDR3 residues: CASSLWDVVYNSPLHF. CDR3 DNA sequence: TGTGCCAGCAGTTTATGGGATGTGGTATATAATTCACCCCTCCACTTT. This chain links TRBV12-3 or TRBV12-4 with TRBJ1-6; D remains unclear. V was shortened by 2 bases and J by 4 bases, with 12 bases between the two germline ends. The CDR3 covers 16 residues.

This clonotype appeared a single time. The chain employs TRBV5-1 and TRBJ1-2, with D unresolved. Germline V CDR1 and CDR2: SGHRS, YFSETQ. The CDR3 loop spans 13 amino acids. V shed 2 bases and J shed 10 bases, with 15 bases lying between them. In DNA form, the CDR3 reads TGCGCCAGCAGCTTAAACCCGGACGGTTACTACACCTTC. Its protein is CASSLNPDGYYTF.

This clonotype was counted ten times or more. V is TRBV7-9 and J is TRBJ2-5, with 11 bases fitting TRBD1. The germline gives CDR1 SEHNR, CDR2 FQNEAQ (reference sequence). With 5 bases clipped from V and 1 base from J, the junction kept 3 bases outside the gene matches. The CDR3 contains 15 residues. The CDR3 region has the DNA TGTGCCAGCAGCGTCGGACAGGGGGCCCAAGAGACCCAGTACTTC. Encoded protein: CASSVGQGAQETQYF.

This clonotype was counted at least ten times. This chain uses TRBV13 with TRBJ1-6; TRBD1 is a possible D gene (6 bases). The CDR3 has 16 residues. V dropped 0 bases and J dropped 7 bases, with 13 bases sitting between them. Germline lookup yields CDR1 PRHDT and CDR2 FYEKMQ (reference sequence). This CDR3 is CASSLGGGLGNSPLHF. The CDR3, as DNA: TGTGCCAGCAGCTTAGGCGGGGGGCTTGGAAATTCACCCCTCCACTTT.

J is TRBJ1-2 and V is TRBV5-1; weak D call: TRBD1 (6 bases). Germline V lookup: CDR1 SGHRS, CDR2 YFSETQ. This CDR3 comprises 16 residues. V dropped 0 bases and J dropped 4 bases, with 16 bases sitting between them. The chain's CDR3 is CASSLAWDTITYGYTF. Here the CDR3 DNA reads TGCGCCAGCAGCTTGGCCTGGGACACCATAACCTATGGCTACACCTTC.

This clonotype has just one count. The chain is built from TRBV3-1 and TRBJ2-7; 7 bases are a match to TRBD2. The CDR3 spans 14 residues. Germline CDR1 reads LGHDT; CDR2 reads YNNKEL (reference sequence). Germline trimming cut 4 bases from V and 2 bases from J; bases unmatched to any gene: 5. The CDR3 here is CASSPSGIPYEQYF. In DNA form, the CDR3 reads TGTGCCAGCAGCCCCAGCGGGATTCCCTACGAGCAGTACTTC.

The chain uses TRBV7-9 and TRBJ2-3; TRBD2 matches 10 bases. Trimming cost V 5 bases and J 2 bases; bases outside gene matches: 4. The CDR3 covers 15 residues. Germline values: CDR1 SEHNR, CDR2 FQNEAQ (reference sequence). CDR3 sequence (DNA): TGTGCCAGCAGCGACGGACTAGCGGACACAGATACGCAGTATTTT. Translating it yields CASSDGLADTDTQYF.

This chain connects TRBV20-1 to TRBJ2-3; D is perhaps TRBD1 or TRBD2 (5 bases each). Deletions cut 1 base from V and 2 bases from J, with 13 bases between. The germline V gene encodes CDR1 DFQATT and CDR2 SNEGSKA (reference sequence). The CDR3 runs 15 residues. DNA for the CDR3: TGCAGTGCTAGAGGTGGGACGGAGGTCACAGATACGCAGTATTTT. Encoded protein: CSARGGTEVTDTQYF.

This clonotype was observed at least ten times. V is TRBV10-3 and J is TRBJ2-7; 7 bases map to TRBD1. CDR1 ENHRY and CDR2 SYGVKD come from the germline V gene. This CDR3 is built from 13 residues. Unmatched junction bases numbered 8, after V lost 6 bases and J lost 6 bases. This CDR3 is CAIRTDRASEQYF. Written as DNA, the CDR3 is TGTGCCATCAGGACCGACAGGGCATCCGAGCAGTACTTC.

This clonotype appeared many times. The chain links TRBV11-2 to TRBJ2-1; 8 bases agree with TRBD2. CDR3 length: 15 residues. Germline CDR1 and CDR2: SGHAT and FQNNGV. V gave up 1 base and J gave up 12 bases; unmatched junction bases: 11. The CDR3 reads CASSLVRGRPLGQFF. Written as DNA, the CDR3 is TGTGCCAGCAGCTTAGTGCGCGGGAGGCCCTTAGGGCAGTTCTTC.

This chain links TRBV28 with TRBJ2-3, with D perhaps being TRBD1 or TRBD2 (5 bases each). Germline V lookup: CDR1 MDHEN, CDR2 SYDVKM. Trimming shortened V by 7 bases and J by 4 bases, and 21 bases separated the two germline ends. The CDR3 length is 16 residues. The CDR3: CASKAGTITGADTQYF. For the CDR3, the DNA is TGTGCCAGCAAGGCAGGGACGATAACGGGCGCAGATACGCAGTATTTT.

The CDR3 loop is CASSQPDRDSYNEQFF. In nucleotides, the CDR3 is TGTGCCAGCAGCCAACCCGACAGGGACTCCTACAATGAGCAGTTCTTC. V and J are TRBV4-2 and TRBJ2-1, with 7 bases fitting TRBD1. J lost 0 bases, V lost 2 bases, and 4 bases had no gene match. Germline V CDR1 and CDR2: LGHNA, YNFKEQ. This CDR3 region has 16 residues.

The chain links TRBV28 to TRBJ1-5; D may be TRBD1 (5 bases). Trimming took 4 bases from V and 5 from J, leaving 12 bases between them. Germline CDR1 is MDHEN and CDR2 is SYDVKM. The CDR3 spans 14 residues. CDR3 residues: CASSYGGTHQPQHF. The CDR3, as DNA: TGTGCCAGCAGTTACGGGGGAACACATCAGCCCCAGCATTTT.

The chain combines TRBV6-6 with TRBJ2-1; the match to TRBD2 covers 7 bases. This CDR3 is built from 12 residues. Unmatched junction bases numbered 3, after V lost 7 bases and J lost 6 bases. The germline V gene encodes CDR1 MNHNY and CDR2 SVGAGI (reference sequence). This CDR3 is CASTPGGNEQFF. The CDR3 nucleotides are TGTGCCAGCACCCCGGGGGGCAATGAGCAGTTCTTC.

This clonotype was found a few times. The chain carries TRBV7-2 and TRBJ2-7, with 9 bases matching TRBD1. The ends lost 2 bases at V and 4 bases at J; junction bases unmatched: 12. The CDR3 spans 17 residues. The germline V gene encodes CDR1 SGHTA and CDR2 FQGNSA. CDR3: CASSLLRLPGQGYEQYF. Written as DNA, the CDR3 is TGTGCCAGCAGCTTATTGCGTCTTCCGGGACAGGGTTACGAGCAGTACTTC.

The sample holds a few counts of this clonotype. This rearrangement joins TRBV7-8 to TRBJ2-7, with unresolved D. The CDR3 is 13 residues long. The V gene lost 5 bases and the J gene lost 6 bases, with 14 bases spanning the gap. Per germline, CDR1 SGHVS and CDR2 FQNEAQ. This chain's CDR3 is CASSNSFGSEQYF. The CDR3 DNA sequence: TGTGCCAGCAGCAACTCCTTTGGATCCGAGCAGTACTTC.

V gene TRBV11-2 combines with J gene TRBJ1-1; no clear D gene. CDR1 is SGHAT and CDR2 is FQNNGV in the germline V gene. The CDR3 is 15 amino acids. V shed 6 bases and J shed 0 bases, with 14 bases lying between them. CDR3: CASRGIQRMNTEAFF. The CDR3 DNA is TGTGCCAGCAGAGGGATTCAACGGATGAACACTGAAGCTTTCTTT.

J is TRBJ2-3 and V is TRBV10-3; D is ambiguous. The germline V and J ends were trimmed by 3 bases and 2 bases, with 6 bases remaining between them. Germline values: CDR1 ENHRY, CDR2 SYGVKD. This CDR3 has 13 amino acids. The CDR3, as DNA: TGTGCCATCAGTGACCTGGCCACAGATACGCAGTATTTT. Translating it yields CAISDLATDTQYF.

The chain employs TRBV7-9 and TRBJ2-1, with no clear D. This CDR3 is built from 12 residues. In germline, CDR1 is SEHNR, CDR2 FQNEAQ (reference sequence). Trimming shortened V by 5 bases and J by 5 bases, and 7 bases separated the two germline ends. In DNA, the CDR3 is TGTGCCAGCAGCCAACGAGACAATGAGCAGTTCTTC. Its translation: CASSQRDNEQFF.

This chain links TRBV27 with TRBJ1-5; possible D gene TRBD1, 5 bases. V dropped 6 bases and J dropped 1 base, with 10 bases sitting between them. Germline-derived CDR1 and CDR2 are MNHEY and SMNVEV (reference sequence). CDR3 length: 14 amino acids. The CDR3: CASRQGESNQPQHF. The CDR3, as DNA: TGTGCCAGCAGGCAGGGAGAGAGCAATCAGCCCCAGCATTTT.

This clonotype was counted many times. The gene calls are TRBV7-6 and TRBJ2-5; the match to TRBD2 covers 13 bases. The V and J ends lost 5 bases and 3 bases, in that order; junction bases with no gene match: 3. This CDR3 has 15 amino acids. From germline, CDR1 is SGHVS and CDR2 FNYEAQ. Here the CDR3 DNA reads TGTGCCAGCAGCGGGACTAGCGGGAACAAAGAGACCCAGTACTTC. This codes for CASSGTSGNKETQYF.

This clonotype was counted many times. The genes are TRBV12-3 or TRBV12-4 and TRBJ1-5; D remains unclear. The CDR3 is 13 residues long. V was shortened by 5 bases and J by 1 base, with 6 bases between the two germline ends. The CDR3 sequence: CASSRGSNQPQHF. The CDR3 DNA is TGTGCCAGCAGTCGGGGAAGCAATCAGCCCCAGCATTTT.